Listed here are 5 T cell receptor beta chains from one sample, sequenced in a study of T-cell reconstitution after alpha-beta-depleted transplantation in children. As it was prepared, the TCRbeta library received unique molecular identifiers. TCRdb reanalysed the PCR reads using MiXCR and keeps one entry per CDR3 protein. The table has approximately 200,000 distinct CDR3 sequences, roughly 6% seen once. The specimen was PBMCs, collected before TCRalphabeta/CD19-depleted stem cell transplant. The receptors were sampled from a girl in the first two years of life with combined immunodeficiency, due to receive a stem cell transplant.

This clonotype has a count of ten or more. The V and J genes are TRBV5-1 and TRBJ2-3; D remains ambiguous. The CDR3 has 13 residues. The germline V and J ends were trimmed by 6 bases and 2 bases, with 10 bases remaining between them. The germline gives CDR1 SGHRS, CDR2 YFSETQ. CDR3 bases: TGCGCCAGCAACAACGAACCCACAGATACGCAGTATTTT. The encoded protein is CASNNEPTDTQYF.

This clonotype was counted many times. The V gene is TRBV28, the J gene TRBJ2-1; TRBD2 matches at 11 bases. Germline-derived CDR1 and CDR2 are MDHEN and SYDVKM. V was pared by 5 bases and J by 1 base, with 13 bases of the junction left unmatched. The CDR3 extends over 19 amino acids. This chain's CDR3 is CASSPWVLAGGQSYNEQFF. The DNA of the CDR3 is TGTGCCAGCAGTCCCTGGGTCCTAGCGGGAGGCCAGTCCTACAATGAGCAGTTCTTC.

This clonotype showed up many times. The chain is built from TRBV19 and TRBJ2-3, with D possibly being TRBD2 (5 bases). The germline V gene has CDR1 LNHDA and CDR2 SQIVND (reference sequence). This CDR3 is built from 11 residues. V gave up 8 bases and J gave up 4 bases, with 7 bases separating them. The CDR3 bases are TGTGCCAGTGAAGCGGCAGATACGCAGTATTTT. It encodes CASEAADTQYF.

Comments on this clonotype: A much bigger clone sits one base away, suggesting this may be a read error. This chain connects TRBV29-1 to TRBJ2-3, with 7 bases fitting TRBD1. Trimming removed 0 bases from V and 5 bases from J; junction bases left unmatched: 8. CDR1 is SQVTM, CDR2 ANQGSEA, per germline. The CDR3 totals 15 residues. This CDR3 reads CSVEDQGVGIDTQYF. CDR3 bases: TGCAGCGTTGAAGATCAGGGGGTGGGAATAGATACGCAGTATTTT.

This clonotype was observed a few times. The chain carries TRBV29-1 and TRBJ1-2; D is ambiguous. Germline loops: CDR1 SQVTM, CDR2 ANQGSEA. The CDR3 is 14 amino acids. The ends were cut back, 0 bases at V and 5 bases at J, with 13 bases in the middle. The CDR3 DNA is TGCAGCGTTGAAGATTCTTGGGCGTCTTATGGCTACACCTTC. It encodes CSVEDSWASYGYTF.